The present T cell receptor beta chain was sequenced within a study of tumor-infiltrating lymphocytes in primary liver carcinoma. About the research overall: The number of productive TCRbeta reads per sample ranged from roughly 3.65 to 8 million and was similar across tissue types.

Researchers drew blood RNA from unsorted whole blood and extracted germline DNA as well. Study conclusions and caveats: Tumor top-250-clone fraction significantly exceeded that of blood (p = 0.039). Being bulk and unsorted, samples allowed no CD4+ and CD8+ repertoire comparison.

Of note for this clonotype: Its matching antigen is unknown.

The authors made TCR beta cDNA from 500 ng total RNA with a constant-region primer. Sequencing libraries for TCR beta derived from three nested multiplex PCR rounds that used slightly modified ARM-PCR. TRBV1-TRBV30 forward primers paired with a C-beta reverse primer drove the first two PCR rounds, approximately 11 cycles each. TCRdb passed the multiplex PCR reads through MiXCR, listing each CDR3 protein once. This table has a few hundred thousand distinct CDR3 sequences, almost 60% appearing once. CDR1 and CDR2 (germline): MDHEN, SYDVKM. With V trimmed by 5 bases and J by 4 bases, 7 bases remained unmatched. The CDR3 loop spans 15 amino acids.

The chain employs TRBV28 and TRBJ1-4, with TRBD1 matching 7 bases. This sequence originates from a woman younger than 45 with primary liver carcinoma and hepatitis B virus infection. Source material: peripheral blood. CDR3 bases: TGTGCCAGCAGTCCGCGGGACAGCAATAATGAAAAACTGTTTTTT. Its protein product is CASSPRDSNNEKLFF.